One T cell receptor beta chain is described in this entry. Its antigen is not identified. The CDR3 has 16 residues. V dropped 5 bases and J dropped 0; count of bases not matched to a gene: 6. CDR1 is LGHNA, CDR2 YNFKEQ, per germline. The data are from a study of cytomegalovirus exposure and HLA in healthy donors. Findings and limits, study-wide: Reports indicated that the classifier achieved high specificity and sensitivity in diagnosing cytomegalovirus status. One variant, a missense change in DCLRE1C, was linked in a later analysis to TCR beta V- and J-gene trimming.

The PCR was carried out with 60 Vbeta primers and 13 Jbeta primers. In the source study's methods: A later analysis counted 65 million to 95 million unique TCR beta chains, some 11 million shared. Sequencing was performed with immunoSEQ multiplex PCR; in TCRdb, only in-frame clones are kept and a portion is missing. That table supplies the V and J calls and clone size; D and trimming were determined from the DNA. The table records over 150,000 clones, around 80% of them present only once. The sequence came from a man in his late teens or twenties in good health and CMV-seropositive. V usage is TRBV4-2 and J usage is TRBJ2-1, with TRBD1 matching over 8 bases. Material: PBMCs. The CDR3 loop reads CASSNDQGASYNEQFF. The DNA of the CDR3 is TGTGCCAGCAGCAATGACCAGGGGGCCTCCTACAATGAGCAGTTCTTC.